Reported below is one T cell receptor beta chain. Antigen: not known. The source of the sample is a study of shared clonotypes between healthy human individuals. Study conclusions and caveats: Enrolling few donors narrowed the genetic and exposure-history diversity that was represented.

It was at deep level that the assay was run. Ten immunoSEQ deep assay plates were used to sequence the DNA of unsorted PBMCs. Per the original methods: Filtering differed, since immunoSEQ gave only junction sequences and no quality scores. Produced via immunoSEQ multiplex PCR; TCRdb's table is partial and in-frame only. The V and J calls and clone size were taken over from that table, and D and trimming were inferred from the DNA. The repertoire has approximately 470,000 clones, over 70% of them found once; the top ten carry roughly 13%. Per the germline V gene, CDR1 is LGHNA and CDR2 is YNFKEQ. Trimming cost V 5 bases and J 10 bases, with 15 bases left between them. The CDR3 has 14 amino acids.

The sequenced sample consisted of PBMCs. The sequence came from a woman aged 35 to 49 in good health. Some clones in this sample may be carry-over from other donors' samples. The chain joins TRBV4-2 to TRBJ1-6, with D maybe TRBD1 (6 bases). The CDR3 reads CASSTGKLGSPLHF. Here the CDR3 DNA reads TGTGCCAGCAGCACAGGGAAGTTAGGGTCACCCCTCCACTTT.